The 20 T cell receptor beta chains presented below share a single source sample, sequenced in a study of CD8 T cells in ankylosing spondylitis. TCRdb reanalysed the 5' RACE reads using MiXCR and keeps one entry per CDR3 protein. The sample holds 25,000 to 35,000 distinct CDR3 sequences, 14% seen once. Sample: blood. The receptors were gathered from a male donor with ankylosing spondylitis or in good health (not recorded which).

This clonotype was counted ten times or more. The chain employs TRBV5-1 and TRBJ2-3; 13 nucleotides align to TRBD2. Germline lookup yields CDR1 SGHRS and CDR2 YFSETQ. CDR3 size: 14 residues. J gave up 9 bases and V 7 bases, and 8 bases lay outside the gene matches. CDR3 DNA: TGCGCCAGCTCCGGGACTAGCGGGACCGAGACGCAGTATTTT. Protein product: CASSGTSGTETQYF. The whole variable domain, filled in from reference TRBV5-1 and TRBJ2-3, reads KAGVTQTPRYLIKTRGQQVTLSCSPISGHRSVSWYQQTPGQGLQFLFEYFSETQRNKGNFPGRFSGRQFSNSRSEMNVSTLELGDSALYLCASSGTSGTETQYFGPGTRLTVL.

This chain links TRBV5-1 with TRBJ1-1; a possible D gene is TRBD1 (6 bases). The CDR3 has 13 amino acids. Germline V gene data show CDR1 as SGHRS and CDR2 as YFSETQ. The V end was cut by 4 bases, the J end by 1 base, with 8 bases between. CDR3 nucleotide sequence: TGCGCCAGCAGCCCCAGGGGGAACACTGAAGCTTTCTTT. Amino acids: CASSPRGNTEAFF.

This clonotype was observed at least ten times. This sequence joins TRBV7-2 and TRBJ2-4, with D hard to call. The CDR3 has 17 residues. V lost 0 bases, J lost 0 bases, and 12 bases lay in between. Germline values: CDR1 SGHTA, CDR2 FQGNSA. In DNA, the CDR3 is TGTGCCAGCAGCTTAGCGCCTCGGCTAATAGCCAAAAACATTCAGTACTTC. Residues: CASSLAPRLIAKNIQYF.

The chain couples TRBV5-1 to TRBJ2-2; possible D gene TRBD2, 5 bases. Germline V gene sequence: CDR1 SGHRS, CDR2 YFSETQ. V was trimmed by 6 bases and J by 3 bases, leaving 15 bases between them. The CDR3 runs to 15 residues. CDR3 amino acids: CASTERVGDTGELFF. In nucleotides, the CDR3 is TGCGCCAGCACGGAACGGGTGGGAGACACCGGGGAGCTGTTTTTT.

This clonotype was counted between two and nine times. The rearrangement joins TRBV29-1 to TRBJ2-7, with D possibly being TRBD1 or TRBD2 (5 bases each). V shed 1 base and J shed 5 bases, with 12 bases lying between them. The CDR3 sequence is 13 residues long. Germline lookup yields CDR1 SQVTM and CDR2 ANQGSEA. CDR3 protein: CSVEGRGVDEQYF. CDR3 DNA sequence: TGCAGCGTTGAAGGCAGAGGGGTTGACGAGCAGTACTTC.

V and J are TRBV6-2 or TRBV6-3 and TRBJ2-1; 9 bases are a match to TRBD1. The CDR3 is 16 amino acids. J gave up 4 bases and V 4 bases, and 8 bases lay outside the gene matches. CDR1 is MNHEY and CDR2 is SVGEGT in the germline V gene. In DNA, the CDR3 is TGTGCCAGCAGTTCGGAAACAGGGGGCCTGTACAATGAGCAGTTCTTC. It translates to CASSSETGGLYNEQFF.

This clonotype was seen more than once but under ten times. The J gene is TRBJ2-1, the V gene TRBV9; TRBD1 matches at 9 bases. From germline, CDR1 is SGDLS and CDR2 YYNGEE. The CDR3 extends over 16 amino acids. V shed 4 bases, J shed 6 bases, and the junction held 11 bases outside the gene matches. DNA of the CDR3: TGTGCCAGCAGCTCGCCCGGGACAGGGAACTTCAATGAGCAGTTCTTC. The encoded protein is CASSSPGTGNFNEQFF.

The gene calls are TRBV29-1 and TRBJ2-3; D is perhaps TRBD1 or TRBD2 (6 bases each). The CDR3 loop spans 14 amino acids. V was cut by 6 bases and J by 3 bases, with 16 bases left in between. Germline loops: CDR1 SQVTM, CDR2 ANQGSEA. The CDR3 reads CSVGTSGGTDTQYF. The CDR3 coding sequence is TGCAGCGTGGGGACATCCGGAGGGACAGATACGCAGTATTTT.

The genes are TRBV12-5 and TRBJ2-5, with D hard to call. The V gene lost 1 base and the J gene lost 7 bases, with 7 bases spanning the gap. The CDR3 loop spans 12 amino acids. From germline, CDR1 is LGHNT and CDR2 FRNRAP. For the CDR3, the DNA is TGTGCTAGTGGTTTGGACCCTGGGACCCAGTACTTC. As protein: CASGLDPGTQYF.

The table lists this clonotype with a few counts. CDR3 nucleotide sequence: TGTGCCAGCAGGGCCGGGGCCCACGAGCAGTACGTC. This sequence encodes CASRAGAHEQYV. The chain is built from TRBV6-6 and TRBJ2-7, with D perhaps being TRBD1 or TRBD2 (5 bases each). In germline, CDR1 is MNHNY, CDR2 SVGAGI (reference sequence). The V gene lost 6 bases and the J gene lost 5 bases, with 11 bases spanning the gap. This CDR3 is 12 amino acids long.

The rearrangement links TRBV5-1 to TRBJ2-2, with D tentatively TRBD1 or TRBD2 (5 bases each). CDR1 SGHRS and CDR2 YFSETQ come from the germline V gene. There are 14 residues in the CDR3. The ends were cut back, 2 bases at V and 4 bases at J, with 9 bases in the middle. The CDR3 region is CASSFSGSTGELFF. The CDR3 nucleotides are TGCGCCAGCAGCTTTTCAGGGAGCACCGGGGAGCTGTTTTTT.

This clonotype was detected only a few times. The J gene is TRBJ2-7, the V gene TRBV5-1; no definite D call. The CDR3 runs 12 residues. Trimming stripped 4 bases from V and 6 bases from J, with 11 bases between. Germline V gene data show CDR1 as SGHRS and CDR2 as YFSETQ. The CDR3: CASSLGVSEQYF. CDR3 DNA sequence: TGCGCCAGCAGCCTTGGAGTTAGCGAGCAGTACTTC.

The chain recombines TRBV7-3 with TRBJ2-1; D unresolved. The V gene lost 0 bases and the J gene lost 9 bases, with 9 bases spanning the gap. Germline V gene sequence: CDR1 SGHTA, CDR2 FQGTGA. The CDR3 extends over 13 amino acids. The DNA for the CDR3 is TGTGCCAGCAGCTTAACGCTCTCCGGTGAGCAGTTCTTC. This codes for CASSLTLSGEQFF.

The chain has TRBV15 and TRBJ2-2; D possibly corresponds to TRBD1 (6 bases). The CDR3 is made up of 15 amino acids. Trimming took off 4 bases at V and 0 bases at J, with 9 bases between the two ends. Germline assignment: CDR1 LNHNV and CDR2 YYDKDF (reference sequence). The DNA of the CDR3 is TGTGCCACCAGCATTGGACAGCCGAACACCGGGGAGCTGTTTTTT. Its translation is CATSIGQPNTGELFF.

This clonotype was observed a handful of times. The chain joins TRBV20-1 to TRBJ1-4; perhaps TRBD1 as D (6 bases). V was shortened by 3 bases and J by 8 bases, with 16 bases between the two germline ends. The germline gives CDR1 DFQATT, CDR2 SNEGSKA (reference sequence). The CDR3 length is 14 residues. The CDR3 nucleotides are TGCAGTGCTAGTTCCGGGGGCAACAAGGAAAAACTGTTTTTT. It is translated as CSASSGGNKEKLFF.

The V and J genes are TRBV10-3 and TRBJ1-1, with 8 bases matching TRBD1. The CDR3 sequence is 12 residues long. Per germline, CDR1 ENHRY and CDR2 SYGVKD. Trimming at V came to 7 bases and at J to 6 bases, leaving 4 bases not matched to a gene. CDR3 residues: CAITGGTSEAFF. The DNA of the CDR3 is TGTGCCATCACAGGGGGCACATCTGAAGCTTTCTTT.

This chain links TRBV18 with TRBJ2-5; D possibly corresponds to TRBD1 (6 bases). CDR3 length equals 15 residues. Trimming took 5 bases from V and 2 from J, leaving 15 bases between them. Germline V gene data show CDR1 as KGHSH and CDR2 as LQKENI. In DNA, the CDR3 is TGTGCCAGCTCATCGCGACAGGTGATTCAAGAGACCCAGTACTTC. Residues: CASSSRQVIQETQYF.

This clonotype was recorded a few times. The V gene is TRBV5-1, the J gene TRBJ2-7, with D maybe TRBD1 (6 bases). Trimming removed 0 bases from V and 7 bases from J, with 14 bases in between. This CDR3 is built from 14 residues. Germline V gene sequence: CDR1 SGHRS, CDR2 YFSETQ. The CDR3 nucleotides are TGCGCCAGCAGCTTGGGCCAGGGGATAGGGGAGCAGTACTTC. It yields the protein CASSLGQGIGEQYF.

This clonotype was observed at least ten times. J is TRBJ2-1 and V is TRBV5-5, with 8 bases matching TRBD2. Per the germline V gene, CDR1 is SGHKS and CDR2 is YYEKEE (reference sequence). With V trimmed by 4 bases and J by 10 bases, 10 bases remained unmatched. The CDR3 is 14 residues long. For the CDR3, the DNA is TGTGCCAGCAGCGTGGCGGGAGGCTTCAGGGAGCAGTTCTTC. Protein product: CASSVAGGFREQFF.

The chain combines TRBV20-1 with TRBJ2-3; 9 nucleotides agree with TRBD2. From germline, CDR1 is DFQATT and CDR2 SNEGSKA (reference sequence). Losses at the gene ends were 1 base for V and 5 bases for J; bases not matched to a gene: 4. The CDR3 contains 14 residues. CDR3 coding DNA: TGCAGTGCTAGAGGCGGGAGGGCCCAAGATACGCAGTATTTT. Its translation: CSARGGRAQDTQYF.